These 29 T cell receptor beta chains came from one sample sequenced in a study of cytomegalovirus exposure and HLA in healthy donors. PCR used 60 Vbeta primers and 13 Jbeta primers. Assay used: immunoSEQ multiplex PCR; TCRdb lists only in-frame clones, some missing. The table includes about 120,000 clones, 65% to 80% detected once. The sequenced sample consisted of PBMCs. Receptor source: a middle-aged woman in good health and CMV-seropositive.

This chain uses TRBV29-1 with TRBJ1-1, with a tentative D call TRBD1 (5 bases). Trimming removed 0 bases from V and 10 bases from J, with 18 bases in between. This CDR3 spans 14 amino acids. Per germline, CDR1 SQVTM and CDR2 ANQGSEA. The CDR3 bases are TGCAGCGTTGAAGATGGTAGGGAGCTCGGGGGAGCTTTCTTT. It is translated as CSVEDGRELGGAFF. Full variable domain (remainder filled in from reference TRBV29-1 and TRBJ1-1): SAVISQKPSRDICQRGTSLTIQCQVDSQVTMMFWYRQQPGQSLTLIATANQGSEATYESGFVIDKFPISRPNLTFSTLTVSNMSPEDSSIYLCSVEDGRELGGAFFGQGTRLTVV.

The gene calls are TRBV5-4 and TRBJ2-2; 13 bases match TRBD2. Germline V CDR1 and CDR2: SGHNT, YYREEE (reference sequence). The V and J ends lost 0 bases and 5 bases, in that order; junction bases with no gene match: 1. This CDR3 comprises 16 residues. CDR3 loop: CASSLGLAGGTGELFF. In DNA, the CDR3 is TGTGCCAGCAGCTTGGGACTAGCGGGGGGAACCGGGGAGCTGTTTTTT.

The CDR3 region is CASRPYSGNTIYF. CDR3 bases: TGTGCCAGCAGGCCCTACTCTGGAAACACCATATATTTT. The rearrangement links TRBV6-6 to TRBJ1-3; D gene uncertain. This CDR3 has 13 amino acids. V shed 6 bases and J shed 0 bases, with 6 bases lying between them. Germline loops: CDR1 MNHNY, CDR2 SVGAGI (reference sequence).

The chain carries TRBV7-2 and TRBJ1-2; 10 bases match TRBD1. V shed 3 bases and J 4 bases; nucleotides not matched to a gene: 11. CDR1 and CDR2 (germline): SGHTA, FQGNSA. The CDR3 is 17 residues long. DNA of the CDR3: TGTGCCAGCAGCTTGATCTCCGGGACAGGGGTCCCCTATGGCTACACCTTC. Protein: CASSLISGTGVPYGYTF. The full variable domain, in which reference TRBV7-2 and TRBJ1-2 provide the parts outside the CDR3, is GAGVSQSPSNKVTEKGKDVELRCDPISGHTALYWYRQSLGQGLEFLIYFQGNSAPDKSGLPSDRFSAERTGGSVSTLTIQRTQQEDSAVYLCASSLISGTGVPYGYTFGSGTRLTVV.

This clone was seen a single time. V and J are TRBV5-6 and TRBJ2-7, with TRBD1 matching 8 bases. J was trimmed by 8 bases and V by 2 bases; bases with no gene match: 9. Germline V gene sequence: CDR1 SGHDT, CDR2 YYEEEE. CDR3 length: 14 amino acids. The CDR3 is CASSFGTGNRKQYF. CDR3 DNA: TGTGCCAGCAGCTTCGGGACAGGTAATAGAAAGCAGTACTTC.

This clone showed up just once. The rearrangement joins TRBV5-5 to TRBJ2-2; D ambiguous. This CDR3 has 15 amino acids. The germline V and J ends were trimmed by 1 base and 2 bases, with 9 bases remaining between them. CDR1 SGHKS and CDR2 YYEKEE come from the germline V gene (reference sequence). The DNA for the CDR3 is TGTGCCAGCAGCTTGATTGGAGCAAACACCGGGGAGCTGTTTTTT. This encodes CASSLIGANTGELFF.

This clone has just a few counts. This CDR3 is CASSLAGTGYEQYF. In DNA, the CDR3 is TGTGCCAGCAGCTTGGCCGGGACAGGGTACGAGCAGTACTTC. The V and J genes are TRBV5-6 and TRBJ2-7; 9 bases fit TRBD1. J gave up 4 bases and V 0 bases, and 2 bases lay outside the gene matches. Germline V CDR1 and CDR2: SGHDT, YYEEEE. CDR3 size: 14 residues.

The CDR3 protein is CASSPPSGSGYEQYF. CDR3 DNA sequence: TGTGCCAGCAGCCCACCTAGCGGGAGCGGCTACGAGCAGTACTTC. This chain joins TRBV7-6 and TRBJ2-5; 10 nucleotides agree with TRBD2. The DNA end is a closer match to TRBJ2-7, so the J assignment may be wrong. Germline loops: CDR1 SGHVS, CDR2 FNYEAQ. The CDR3 totals 15 residues.

J is TRBJ1-2 and V is TRBV19; D not certain. CDR3 size: 14 residues. V was shortened by 3 bases and J by 2 bases, with 10 bases between the two germline ends. Germline CDR1 LNHDA, CDR2 SQIVND (reference sequence). The CDR3 is CASSIPQVNYGYTF. CDR3 sequence (DNA): TGTGCCAGTAGTATCCCGCAGGTGAACTATGGCTACACCTTC.

The chain couples TRBV27 to TRBJ1-6; D gene unclear. V was cut by 5 bases and J by 7 bases, with 9 bases left in between. The CDR3 runs 13 residues. The V gene's germline CDR1 is MNHEY and CDR2 SMNVEV (reference sequence). The CDR3 reads CASSPFPNSPLHF. DNA of the CDR3: TGTGCCAGCAGTCCATTCCCCAATTCACCCCTCCACTTT.

The CDR3 region has the DNA TGTGCCAGCAGCACTGACAGGACTAGCGGGGGGGGAAACATTCAGTACTTC. Amino acids: CASSTDRTSGGGNIQYF. This chain connects TRBV7-8 to TRBJ2-4; TRBD2 agrees at 15 bases. Trimming removed 5 bases from V and 6 bases from J; junction bases left unmatched: 8. The CDR3 spans 17 residues. Germline lookup yields CDR1 SGHVS and CDR2 FQNEAQ.

The chain couples TRBV9 to TRBJ2-4; a weak D match, TRBD1 (6 bases). In germline, CDR1 is SGDLS, CDR2 YYNGEE. This CDR3 comprises 12 residues. V lost 3 bases to trimming and J lost 7 bases, with 8 bases between them. CDR3 coding DNA: TGTGCCAGCAGCGAACAGGGCAACATTCAGTACTTC. It codes for CASSEQGNIQYF.

This sequence joins TRBV19 and TRBJ2-5; 12 bases agree with TRBD1. Trimming removed 6 bases from V and 5 bases from J; junction bases left unmatched: 7. Germline values: CDR1 LNHDA, CDR2 SQIVND (reference sequence). This CDR3 has 15 amino acids. The CDR3 DNA reads as TGTGCCAGTAGCGAGGGACAGGGGGCTCGGGAGACCCAGTACTTC. It specifies CASSEGQGARETQYF. The whole variable domain, filled in from reference TRBV19 and TRBJ2-5, reads DGGITQSPKYLFRKEGQNVTLSCEQNLNHDAMYWYRQDPGQGLRLIYYSQIVNDFQKGDIAEGYSVSREKKESFPLTVTSAQKNPTAFYLCASSEGQGARETQYFGPGTRLLVL.

This clone has a single count. This chain connects TRBV5-4 to TRBJ2-1, with 10 bases matching TRBD2. CDR3 length: 15 residues. Unmatched junction bases numbered 6, after V lost 2 bases and J lost 7 bases. Germline CDR1 is SGHNT and CDR2 is YYREEE (reference sequence). DNA for the CDR3: TGTGCCAGCAGCTTACCTAGCGGGAGTGCAAATGAGCAGTTCTTC. Encoded protein: CASSLPSGSANEQFF.

The genes are TRBV5-7 and TRBJ2-3, with TRBD2 matching 12 bases. TRBV5-7 has ORF status, its function being uncertain. The V gene end was trimmed by 4 bases and the J gene end by 4 bases; junction bases not matched to a gene: 13. This CDR3 contains 18 residues. The CDR3 sequence is CASSREGASGRAADTQYF. CDR3 nucleotide sequence: TGTGCCAGCAGCCGGGAGGGAGCTAGCGGGAGGGCCGCAGATACGCAGTATTTT.

To note about this clone: At the DNA level, this CDR3 is encoded by other sequences in the same sample as well. V usage is TRBV5-6 and J usage is TRBJ2-7; possible D gene TRBD2, 5 bases. The germline CDR1 and CDR2 sequences are SGHDT and YYEEEE. CDR3 size: 15 residues. V was shortened by 3 bases and J by 3 bases, with 16 bases between the two germline ends. The CDR3 loop is CASSSSGYQVYEQYF. CDR3 nucleotides: TGTGCCAGCAGCTCAAGCGGATACCAGGTCTACGAGCAGTACTTC.

This rearrangement joins TRBV5-1 to TRBJ2-2; D is perhaps TRBD1 (5 bases). The CDR3 sequence is 16 residues long. CDR1 and CDR2 from the germline V gene are SGHRS and YFSETQ. V gave up 2 bases and J gave up 1 base, with 12 bases separating them. The CDR3, as DNA: TGCGCCAGCAGCTTAGCTGCAGGGTTGAACACCGGGGAGCTGTTTTTT. It is translated as CASSLAAGLNTGELFF.

This clone has just a few counts. The chain joins TRBV10-3 to TRBJ2-7, with a possible D match to TRBD1 (6 bases). Germline CDR1 and CDR2: ENHRY and SYGVKD. V gave up 8 bases and J gave up 2 bases, with 7 bases separating them. This CDR3 spans 11 amino acids. The CDR3 DNA is TGTGCCATCGGACAGACCTACGAGCAGTACTTC. It is translated as CAIGQTYEQYF.

The V gene is TRBV5-1, the J gene TRBJ1-1; 7 nucleotides agree with TRBD1. CDR3 length equals 14 residues. CDR1 and CDR2 from the germline V gene are SGHRS and YFSETQ. V lost 4 bases to trimming and J lost 4 bases; unmatched junction nucleotides: 7. DNA for the CDR3: TGCGCCAGCAGCCTACAGGGGCTGGGCACTGAAGCTTTCTTT. Translation: CASSLQGLGTEAFF.

V usage is TRBV6-5 and J usage is TRBJ2-7; tentative D call: TRBD2 (6 bases). Germline assignment: CDR1 MNHEY and CDR2 SVGAGI. Deletions cut 6 bases from V and 6 bases from J, with 15 bases between. The CDR3 totals 13 residues. The CDR3 DNA reads TGTGCCAGCAGCACCCTTGCGGGGATCGAGCAGTACTTC. Translated, it gives CASSTLAGIEQYF.

V usage is TRBV6-1 and J usage is TRBJ2-5; TRBD2 matches 9 bases. The CDR3 spans 15 residues. The ends lost 6 bases at V and 4 bases at J; junction bases unmatched: 9. Germline V gene lookup returns CDR1 MNHNS and CDR2 SASEGT. The CDR3 reads CASSVAGAGIETQYF. The CDR3 DNA reads TGTGCCAGCAGCGTAGCGGGGGCGGGGATAGAGACCCAGTACTTC.

V usage is TRBV10-3 and J usage is TRBJ2-7; 10 bases are shared with TRBD1. Per the germline V gene, CDR1 is ENHRY and CDR2 is SYGVKD. J was trimmed by 8 bases and V by 6 bases; bases with no gene match: 16. The CDR3 is made up of 16 amino acids. CDR3: CAISNEARDRGYKQYF. The CDR3 coding sequence is TGTGCCATCAGCAACGAGGCCCGGGACAGGGGCTATAAGCAGTACTTC.

The chain carries TRBV18 and TRBJ2-6, with 13 bases identical to TRBD2. CDR1 is KGHSH and CDR2 is LQKENI in the germline V gene. The CDR3 is made up of 19 amino acids. With 1 base clipped from V and 2 bases from J, the junction kept 5 bases outside the gene matches. CDR3 residues: CASSPLRTSGSAGANVLTF. The CDR3 DNA follows: TGTGCCAGCTCACCACTCCGGACTAGCGGGAGTGCTGGGGCCAACGTCCTGACTTTC. Using reference TRBV18 and TRBJ2-6 for the parts outside the CDR3, the full variable domain is NAGVMQNPRHLVRRRGQEARLRCSPMKGHSHVYWYRQLPEEGLKFMVYLQKENIIDESGMPKERFSAEFPKEGPSILRIQQVVRGDSAAYFCASSPLRTSGSAGANVLTFGAGSRLTVL.

This chain connects TRBV4-3 to TRBJ1-4; TRBD1 aligns across 8 bases. The ends lost 0 bases at V and 8 bases at J; junction bases unmatched: 8. The germline CDR1 and CDR2 sequences are LGHNA and YSLEER. The CDR3 runs 16 residues. The CDR3 is CASSQDYGRGREKLFF. CDR3 coding DNA: TGCGCCAGCAGCCAAGATTACGGCAGGGGGCGCGAAAAACTGTTTTTT.

This clone was found a few times. The rearrangement uses TRBV18 and TRBJ1-1, with a weak D call TRBD1 (6 bases). Trimming removed 5 bases from V and 1 base from J, with 8 bases in between. The CDR3 covers 13 residues. Germline lookup yields CDR1 KGHSH and CDR2 LQKENI. The CDR3 here is CASSGTQNTEAFF. The CDR3 DNA follows: TGTGCCAGCTCAGGGACACAGAACACTGAAGCTTTCTTT.

The gene calls are TRBV6-5 and TRBJ2-1, with D tentatively TRBD1 (6 bases). Germline values: CDR1 MNHEY, CDR2 SVGAGI. This CDR3 region has 15 residues. Trimming removed 2 bases at V and 3 bases at J, with 11 bases between. The CDR3 DNA reads as TGTGCCAGCAGTTACGAGGCAGGGGACTACAATGAGCAGTTCTTC. It translates to CASSYEAGDYNEQFF.

The chain carries TRBV13 and TRBJ1-1; a weak D match, TRBD1 (5 bases). Germline V lookup: CDR1 PRHDT, CDR2 FYEKMQ (reference sequence). V shed 0 bases and J shed 0 bases, with 11 bases lying between them. The CDR3 sequence is 16 residues long. The CDR3 loop is CASSLGRQRLNTEAFF. The CDR3 DNA reads TGTGCCAGCAGCTTAGGCCGACAGAGATTGAACACTGAAGCTTTCTTT.

This chain uses TRBV7-3 with TRBJ2-7; tentative D call: TRBD1 (5 bases). The CDR3 contains 15 residues. Germline CDR1 is SGHTA and CDR2 is FQGTGA. The germline V and J ends were trimmed by 1 base and 2 bases, with 12 bases remaining between them. The CDR3 DNA follows: TGTGCCAGCAGCTTAAGCGCAGGGATTGCCTACGAGCAGTACTTC. Its protein is CASSLSAGIAYEQYF.

The rearrangement links TRBV2 to TRBJ2-1; 9 nucleotides align to TRBD2. The V segment lost 3 bases and the J segment 3 bases; nucleotides outside the gene matches: 6. CDR3 length: 16 residues. Germline CDR1 and CDR2: SNHLY and FYNNEI. The CDR3 DNA reads TGTGCCAGCAGTGAGGCTAGCGGGATCCTCTACAATGAGCAGTTCTTC. This gives the protein CASSEASGILYNEQFF.